This T cell receptor (beta chain) was found in a study of blood T cell repertoires in COVID-19. Study details: COVID-19 samples collected from the United States, Italy and Spain covered acute and convalescent phases. T cells, B-cell-depleted T cells, or PBMCs provided the cDNA or gDNA that served as material.

How the authors handled the data: Counts of nucleated cells, estimated from reference gene primer amplification, were obtained. The data were produced by immunoSEQ multiplex PCR, yet TCRdb's version contains in-frame clones alone and is incomplete. V, J and clone size derive from that table, while D and trimming were established from the DNA sequence. The table lists 280,000 or so clones, 83% of them singletons. Germline CDR1 and CDR2: MNHEY and SMNVEV (reference sequence). The CDR3 loop spans 14 amino acids. Trimming cost V 5 bases and J 7 bases; bases outside gene matches: 8. What was sequenced was peripheral blood. This chain joins TRBV27 and TRBJ2-4, with TRBD1 matching 7 bases. The clonotype originates from a woman in her 50s who had recovered from COVID-19. CDR3 in amino acids: CASSLRTGGNIQYF. Here the CDR3 DNA reads TGTGCCAGCAGTCTCCGGACAGGTGGGAACATTCAGTACTTC.